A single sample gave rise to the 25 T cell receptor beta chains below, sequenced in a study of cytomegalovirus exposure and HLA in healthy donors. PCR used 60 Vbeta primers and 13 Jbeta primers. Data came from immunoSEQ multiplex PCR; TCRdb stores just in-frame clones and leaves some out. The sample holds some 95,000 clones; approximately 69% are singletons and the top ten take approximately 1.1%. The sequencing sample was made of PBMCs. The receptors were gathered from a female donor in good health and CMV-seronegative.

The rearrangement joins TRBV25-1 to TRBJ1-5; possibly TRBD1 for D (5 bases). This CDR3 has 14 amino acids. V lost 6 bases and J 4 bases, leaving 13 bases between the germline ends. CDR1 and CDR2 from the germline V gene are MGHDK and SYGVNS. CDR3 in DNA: TGTGCCAGCAGCGCAGCGGGGGGAAATCAGCCCCAGCATTTT. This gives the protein CASSAAGGNQPQHF.

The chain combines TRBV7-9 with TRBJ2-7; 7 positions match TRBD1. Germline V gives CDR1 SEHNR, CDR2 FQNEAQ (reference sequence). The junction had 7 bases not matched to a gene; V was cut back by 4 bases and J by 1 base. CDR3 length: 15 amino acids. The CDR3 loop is CASSSRGRGSYEQYF. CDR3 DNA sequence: TGTGCCAGCAGCTCCCGGGGCAGGGGGTCCTACGAGCAGTACTTC.

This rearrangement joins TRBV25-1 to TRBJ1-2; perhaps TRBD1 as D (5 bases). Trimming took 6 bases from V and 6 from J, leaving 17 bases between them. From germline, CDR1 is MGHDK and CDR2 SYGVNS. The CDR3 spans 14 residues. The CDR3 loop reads CASSEEGFRDGYTF. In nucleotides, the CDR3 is TGTGCCAGCAGCGAGGAGGGGTTTCGGGATGGCTACACCTTC.

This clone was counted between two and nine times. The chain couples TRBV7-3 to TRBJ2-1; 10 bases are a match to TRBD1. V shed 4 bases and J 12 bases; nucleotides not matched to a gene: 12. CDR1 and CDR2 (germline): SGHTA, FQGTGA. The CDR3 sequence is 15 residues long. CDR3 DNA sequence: TGTGCCAGCAGCTCCGGGACAGGGGACCGGACGAGGCAGTTCTTC. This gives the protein CASSSGTGDRTRQFF.

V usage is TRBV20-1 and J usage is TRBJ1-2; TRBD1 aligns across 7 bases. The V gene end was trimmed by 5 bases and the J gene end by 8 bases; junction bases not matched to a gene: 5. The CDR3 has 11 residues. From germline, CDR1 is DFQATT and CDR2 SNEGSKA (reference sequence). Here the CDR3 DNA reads TGCAGTGCTCAACAGGGGAGAGGCTACACCTTC. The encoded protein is CSAQQGRGYTF.

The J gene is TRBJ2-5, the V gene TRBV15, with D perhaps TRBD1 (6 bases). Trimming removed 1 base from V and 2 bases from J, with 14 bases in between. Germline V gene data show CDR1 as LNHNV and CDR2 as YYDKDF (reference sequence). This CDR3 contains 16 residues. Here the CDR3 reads CATSRGQTGFQETQYF. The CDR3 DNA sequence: TGTGCCACCAGCAGAGGCCAGACAGGATTTCAAGAGACCCAGTACTTC.

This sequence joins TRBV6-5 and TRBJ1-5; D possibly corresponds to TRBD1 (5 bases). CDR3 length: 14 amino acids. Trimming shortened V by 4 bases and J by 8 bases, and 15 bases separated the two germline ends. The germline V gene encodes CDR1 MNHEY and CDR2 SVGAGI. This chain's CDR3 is CASSSPKRGEPQHF. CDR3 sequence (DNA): TGTGCCAGCAGTTCCCCGAAAAGGGGTGAGCCCCAGCATTTT.

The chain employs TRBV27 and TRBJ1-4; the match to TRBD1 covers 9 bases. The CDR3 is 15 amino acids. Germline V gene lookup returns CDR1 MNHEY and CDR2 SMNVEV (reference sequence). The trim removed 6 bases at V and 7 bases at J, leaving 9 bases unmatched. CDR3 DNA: TGTGCCAGCAGAAGAAGGGACAGGGTTTTTGAAAAACTGTTTTTT. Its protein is CASRRRDRVFEKLFF.

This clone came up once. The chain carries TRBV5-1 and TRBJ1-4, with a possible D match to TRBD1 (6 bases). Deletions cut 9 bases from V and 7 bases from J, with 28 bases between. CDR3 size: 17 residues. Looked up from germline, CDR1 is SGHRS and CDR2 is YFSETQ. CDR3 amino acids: CATTPQGRVLVGEKLFF. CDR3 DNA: TGCGCCACTACCCCCCAGGGGAGGGTACTGGTGGGTGAAAAACTGTTTTTT.

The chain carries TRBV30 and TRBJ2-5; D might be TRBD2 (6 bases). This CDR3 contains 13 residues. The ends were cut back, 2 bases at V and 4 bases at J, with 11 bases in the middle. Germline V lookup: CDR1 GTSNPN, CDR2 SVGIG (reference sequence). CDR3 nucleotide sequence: TGTGCCTGGAGTTCCGGGACTGCAGAGACCCAGTACTTC. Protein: CAWSSGTAETQYF. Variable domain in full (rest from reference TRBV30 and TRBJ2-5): SQTIHQWPATLVQPVGSPLSLECTVEGTSNPNLYWYRQAAGRGLQLLFYSVGIGQISSEVPQNLSASRPQDRQFILSSKKLLLSDSGFYLCAWSSGTAETQYFGPGTRLLVL.

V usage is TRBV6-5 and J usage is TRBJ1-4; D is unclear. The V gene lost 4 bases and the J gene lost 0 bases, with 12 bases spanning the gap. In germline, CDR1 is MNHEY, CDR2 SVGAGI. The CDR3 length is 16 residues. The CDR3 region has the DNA TGTGCCAGCAGTTCCCATCCGGGGTCAACTAATGAAAAACTGTTTTTT. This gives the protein CASSSHPGSTNEKLFF.

CDR3 protein: CASSFPGGRTEAFF. CDR3 DNA sequence: TGTGCCAGCAGCTTCCCCGGGGGTCGCACTGAAGCTTTCTTT. V gene TRBV5-8 combines with J gene TRBJ1-1, with D possibly matching TRBD1 (5 bases). The CDR3 runs to 14 residues. Germline-derived CDR1 and CDR2 are SGHTS and YDEGEE. Between the trimmed V and J ends, which lost 2 bases and 4 bases, there was a span of 12 bases. Using reference TRBV5-8 and TRBJ1-1 for the parts outside the CDR3, the full variable domain is EAGVTQSPTHLIKTRGQQATLRCSPISGHTSVYWYQQALGLGLQFLLWYDEGEERNRGNFPPRFSGRQFPNYSSELNVNALELEDSALYLCASSFPGGRTEAFFGQGTRLTVV.

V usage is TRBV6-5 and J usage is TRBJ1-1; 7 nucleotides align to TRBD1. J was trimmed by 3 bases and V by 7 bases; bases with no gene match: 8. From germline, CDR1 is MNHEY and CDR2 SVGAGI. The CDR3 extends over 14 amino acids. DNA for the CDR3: TGTGCCAGCATCCAGGGGGGTTGGGACACTGAAGCTTTCTTT. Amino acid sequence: CASIQGGWDTEAFF.

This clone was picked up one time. This CDR3 is CASSDPDGQALVSIYF. The CDR3 DNA reads TGTGCCAGCAGTGACCCCGACGGACAGGCGCTAGTCTCCATATATTTT. This chain connects TRBV6-1 to TRBJ1-3; the match to TRBD1 covers 7 bases. Germline V lookup: CDR1 MNHNS, CDR2 SASEGT. This CDR3 is built from 16 residues. V shed 3 bases and J 11 bases; nucleotides not matched to a gene: 16.

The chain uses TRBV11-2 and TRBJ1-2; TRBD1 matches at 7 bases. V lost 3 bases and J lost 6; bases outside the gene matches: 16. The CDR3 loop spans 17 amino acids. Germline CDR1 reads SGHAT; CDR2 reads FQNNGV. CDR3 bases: TGTGCCAGCAGCTTGGAGGGGGCGCGTTTGGCTCAGGATGGCTACACCTTC. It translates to CASSLEGARLAQDGYTF. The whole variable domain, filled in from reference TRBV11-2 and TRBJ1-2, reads EAGVAQSPRYKIIEKRQSVAFWCNPISGHATLYWYQQILGQGPKLLIQFQNNGVVDDSQLPKDRFSAERLKGVDSTLKIQPAKLEDSAVYLCASSLEGARLAQDGYTFGSGTRLTVV.

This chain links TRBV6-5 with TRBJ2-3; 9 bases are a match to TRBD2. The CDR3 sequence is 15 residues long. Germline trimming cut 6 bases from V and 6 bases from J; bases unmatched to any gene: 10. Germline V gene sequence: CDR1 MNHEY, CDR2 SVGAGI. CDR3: CASSPLAGPGDTQYF. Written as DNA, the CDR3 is TGTGCCAGCAGCCCCCTAGCGGGACCTGGGGATACGCAGTATTTT.

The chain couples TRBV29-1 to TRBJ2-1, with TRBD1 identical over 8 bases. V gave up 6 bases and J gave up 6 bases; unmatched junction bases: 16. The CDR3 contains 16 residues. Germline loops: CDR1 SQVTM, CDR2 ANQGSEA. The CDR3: CSVVSPGTGFVNEQFF. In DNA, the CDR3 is TGCAGCGTCGTTTCGCCCGGGACAGGTTTTGTCAATGAGCAGTTCTTC.

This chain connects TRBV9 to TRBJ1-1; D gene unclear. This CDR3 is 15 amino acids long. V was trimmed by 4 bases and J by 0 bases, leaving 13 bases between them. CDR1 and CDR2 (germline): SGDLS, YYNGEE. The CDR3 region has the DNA TGTGCCAGCAGCCCCCCCCACCAGATGAACACTGAAGCTTTCTTT. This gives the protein CASSPPHQMNTEAFF.

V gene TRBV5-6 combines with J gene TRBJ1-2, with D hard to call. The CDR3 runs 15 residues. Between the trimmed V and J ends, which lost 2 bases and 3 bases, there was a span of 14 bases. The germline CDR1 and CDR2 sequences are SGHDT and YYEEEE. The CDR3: CASSFWSPTDYGYTF. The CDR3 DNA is TGTGCCAGCAGCTTCTGGTCCCCCACTGACTATGGCTACACCTTC.

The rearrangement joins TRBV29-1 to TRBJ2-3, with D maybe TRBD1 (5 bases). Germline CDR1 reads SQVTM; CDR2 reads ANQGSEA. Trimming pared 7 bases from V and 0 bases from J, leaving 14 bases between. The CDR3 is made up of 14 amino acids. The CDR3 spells CSGTGHASTDTQYF. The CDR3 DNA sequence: TGCAGCGGCACTGGACATGCTAGCACAGATACGCAGTATTTT.

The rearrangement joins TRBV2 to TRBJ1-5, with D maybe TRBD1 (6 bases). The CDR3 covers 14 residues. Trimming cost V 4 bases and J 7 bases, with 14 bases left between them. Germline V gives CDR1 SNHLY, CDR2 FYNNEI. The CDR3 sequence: CASSAAGEIQPQHF. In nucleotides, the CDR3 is TGTGCCAGCAGTGCGGCAGGGGAAATCCAGCCCCAGCATTTT.

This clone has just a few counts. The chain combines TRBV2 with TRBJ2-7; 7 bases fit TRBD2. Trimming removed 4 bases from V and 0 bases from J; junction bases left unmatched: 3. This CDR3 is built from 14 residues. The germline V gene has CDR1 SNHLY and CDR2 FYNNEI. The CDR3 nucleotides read TGTGCCAGCAGTGGACTAGCCAGCTCCTACGAGCAGTACTTC. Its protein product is CASSGLASSYEQYF.

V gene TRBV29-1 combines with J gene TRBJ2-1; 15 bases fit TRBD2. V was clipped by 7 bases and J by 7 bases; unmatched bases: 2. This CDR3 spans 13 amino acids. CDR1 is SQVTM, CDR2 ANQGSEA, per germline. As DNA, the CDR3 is TGCAGCGCTGGACTAGCGGGAGGGAATGAGCAGTTCTTC. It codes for CSAGLAGGNEQFF.

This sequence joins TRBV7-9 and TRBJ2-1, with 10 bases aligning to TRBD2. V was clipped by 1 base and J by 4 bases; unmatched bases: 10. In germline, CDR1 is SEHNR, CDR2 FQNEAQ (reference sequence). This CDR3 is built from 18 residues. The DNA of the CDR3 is TGTGCCAGCAGCTTAGGATTGGTAGCGGGAGGTCTTTACAATGAGCAGTTCTTC. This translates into CASSLGLVAGGLYNEQFF. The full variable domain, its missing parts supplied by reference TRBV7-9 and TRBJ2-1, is DTGVSQNPRHKITKRGQNVTFRCDPISEHNRLYWYRQTLGQGPEFLTYFQNEAQLEKSRLLSDRFSAERPKGSFSTLEIQRTEQGDSAMYLCASSLGLVAGGLYNEQFFGPGTRLTVL.

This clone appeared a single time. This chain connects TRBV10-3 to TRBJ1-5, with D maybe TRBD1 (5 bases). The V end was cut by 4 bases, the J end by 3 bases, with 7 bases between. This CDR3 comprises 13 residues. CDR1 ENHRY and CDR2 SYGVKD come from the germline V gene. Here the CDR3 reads CAISVQVNQPQHF. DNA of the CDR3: TGTGCCATCAGTGTACAGGTCAATCAGCCCCAGCATTTT.